This T cell receptor (beta chain) originates from a study of T cell responses to AZD1222 COVID-19 vaccine. The method was immunoSEQ multiplex PCR; TCRdb's version includes in-frame clones alone and lacks a portion of them. Here the sample spans 120,000 to 150,000 clones, roughly four fifths being singletons. This clone showed up just a few times. The source material was peripheral blood, sampled on day 0 of MenACWY control vaccination. The receptor's source is an adult in good health.

The CDR3 spells CASSLGGSEQYF. CDR3 sequence (DNA): TGTGCCAGCAGTTTGGGGGGCTCCGAGCAGTACTTC. V and J are TRBV28 and TRBJ2-7; D may correspond to TRBD1 or TRBD2 (6 bases each). CDR3 length equals 12 residues. V shed 3 bases and J shed 6 bases, with 9 bases lying between them. CDR1 and CDR2 from the germline V gene are MDHEN and SYDVKM.